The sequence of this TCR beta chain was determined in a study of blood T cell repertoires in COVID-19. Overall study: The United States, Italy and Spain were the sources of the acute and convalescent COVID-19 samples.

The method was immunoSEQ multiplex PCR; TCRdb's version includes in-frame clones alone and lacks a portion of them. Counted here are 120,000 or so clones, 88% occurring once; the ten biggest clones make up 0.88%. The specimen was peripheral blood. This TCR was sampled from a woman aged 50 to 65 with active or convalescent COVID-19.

The CDR3 sequence is CAWSFGAPETQYF. Written as DNA, the CDR3 is TGTGCCTGGAGTTTTGGGGCCCCAGAGACCCAGTACTTC. V usage is TRBV30 and J usage is TRBJ2-5; D possibly corresponds to TRBD1 (5 bases). This CDR3 is built from 13 residues. V shed 2 bases and J shed 4 bases, with 11 bases lying between them. The germline V gene has CDR1 GTSNPN and CDR2 SVGIG (reference sequence).